The 18 T cell receptor beta chains given below trace back to one sample, sequenced in a study of tumor-infiltrating lymphocytes in primary liver carcinoma. Bulk tissue was left unsorted, and RNA and DNA were co-extracted from roughly 20-30 mg of it. Reverse transcription of approximately 500 ng total RNA with a constant-region primer produced TCR beta cDNA. The TCR beta library was amplified through three nested multiplex PCR rounds in a modified ARM-PCR procedure. TRBV1-TRBV30 forward and Cbeta reverse primers drove the first two approximately 10-cycle rounds. TCRdb reprocessed the multiplex PCR reads via MiXCR and lists one record per CDR3 protein. The data show 84,000 or so distinct CDR3 sequences, with approximately 77% seen just once and around 19% held by the top ten. Material for sequencing was liver tumor tissue from sampling region 1. Subset reported: tumor region T1, superior pole. Receptors originate from a man aged 40-55 years with primary liver carcinoma and hepatitis B virus infection.

Regarding this clonotype: Mismatch with germline at one junction end may stem from a read error. V and J are TRBV12-3 or TRBV12-4 and TRBJ1-1, with D unclear. The CDR3 totals 13 residues. CDR3 nucleotide sequence: TGTGCCGGCCGTTTAAATTCTCTCACTCAAGCTTTCTTT. Protein: CAGRLNSLTQAFF.

About this clonotype itself: One junction end does not reproduce the germline sequence, and a read error may be involved. The chain uses TRBV11-2 and TRBJ2-2; the match to TRBD2 covers 9 bases. The CDR3 sequence is 16 residues long. Germline loops: CDR1 SGHAT, CDR2 FQNNGV. DNA for the CDR3: TGTGCTAGCAGCTTAGTGGCGCTAGCGGGAACCGGGGTGCAGTTTTTT. Encoded protein: CASSLVALAGTGVQFF. Based on the CDR3 plus reference TRBV11-2 and TRBJ2-2, the full variable domain is EAGVAQSPRYKIIEKRQSVAFWCNPISGHATLYWYQQILGQGPKLLIQFQNNGVVDDSQLPKDRFSAERLKGVDSTLKIQPAKLEDSAVYLCASSLVALAGTGVQFFGEGSRLTVL.

This clonotype has just one count. Compared with germline, one end of the junction differs, possibly owing to a read error. The chain employs TRBV4-1 and TRBJ2-1; D uncertain. Germline values: CDR1 MGHRA, CDR2 YSYEKL. This CDR3 region has 12 residues. CDR3 residues: CTSSQENNEQSF. The CDR3 coding sequence is TGCACCAGCAGCCAAGAAAACAATGAGCAGTCCTTC.

V gene TRBV29-1 combines with J gene TRBJ2-5, with 7 bases matching TRBD1. From germline, CDR1 is SQVTM and CDR2 ANQGSEA. The CDR3 loop spans 10 amino acids. Here the CDR3 reads CNATGETQYF. In DNA form, the CDR3 reads TGCAACGCGACAGGGGAGACCCAGTACTTC.

The chain couples TRBV28 to TRBJ2-3; D may be TRBD1 (6 bases). The germline CDR1 and CDR2 sequences are MDHEN and SYDVKM. CDR3 size: 13 residues. The V and J ends lost 4 bases and 6 bases respectively, with 11 bases between them. CDR3: CASSYPQGDTQYF. CDR3 nucleotides: TGTGCCAGCAGTTACCCCCAGGGGGATACGCAGTATTTT.

This clonotype was seen a handful of times. V is TRBV28 and J is TRBJ1-5, with D hard to call. The CDR3 runs 17 residues. The V and J ends lost 3 bases and 0 bases respectively, with 15 bases between them. CDR1 is MDHEN, CDR2 SYDVKM, per germline. DNA of the CDR3: TGTGCCAGCAGTTTCCCGGTAGAGATCTCTAGCAATCAGCCCCAGCATTTT. Protein product: CASSFPVEISSNQPQHF.

A remark on this clonotype: The germline gene is not matched at one end of the junction; a read error may be the cause. CDR3 DNA: TGCAGCGTCGACACAAGGGTGGGCAACCAGCCCCAGCATTTT. Its protein is CSVDTRVGNQPQHF. The chain is built from TRBV29-1 and TRBJ1-5, with D unresolved. CDR1 is SQVTM and CDR2 is ANQGSEA in the germline V gene. This CDR3 is 14 amino acids long.

Worth noting for this clonotype: The conserved phenylalanine or tryptophan is not found at the CDR3 terminus, so this likely reflects a read error. No DNA is shown, since the ends of the CDR3 on it are uncertain; the CDR3 is the one TCRdb lists. V usage is TRBV6-5 and J usage is TRBJ2-7; no check of the table's D call, TRBD1, against the DNA was made. Inclusive of both ends, the CDR3 amounts to 13 amino acids. CDR1 MNHEY and CDR2 SVGAGI come from the germline V gene. The CDR3 sequence: CASSYTGNNEQYS.

The chain has TRBV7-3 and TRBJ1-1, with D tentatively TRBD1 (6 bases). This CDR3 region has 13 residues. The germline V gene has CDR1 SGHTA and CDR2 FQGTGA. V lost 5 bases, J lost 5 bases, and 12 bases lay in between. CDR3 amino acids: CASSHGQNTEAFF. In nucleotides, the CDR3 is TGTGCCAGCAGCCACGGACAGAATACTGAAGCTTTCTTT.

V usage is TRBV29-1 and J usage is TRBJ2-3; 7 nucleotides match TRBD1. The CDR3 totals 12 residues. V gave up 7 bases and J gave up 15 bases; unmatched junction bases: 16. The germline CDR1 and CDR2 sequences are SQVTM and ANQGSEA. This CDR3 is CSADRDKDTNYF. CDR3 DNA: TGCAGCGCCGACAGGGATAAGGATACGAATTATTTT.

This clonotype was observed at least ten times. V and J are TRBV5-1 and TRBJ1-4; 7 bases align to TRBD1. J was trimmed by 3 bases and V by 7 bases; bases with no gene match: 6. The CDR3 runs 14 residues. Per germline, CDR1 SGHRS and CDR2 YFSETQ. As DNA, the CDR3 is TGCGCCAGCTCTCCCGGGACAGCTAATGAAAAACTGTTTTTT. Encoded protein: CASSPGTANEKLFF.

This clonotype showed up just a few times. One junction end does not reproduce the germline sequence, and a read error may be involved. This chain connects TRBV6-2 or TRBV6-3 to TRBJ2-2; 8 nucleotides align to TRBD2. There are 15 residues in the CDR3. The V gene's germline CDR1 is MNHEY and CDR2 SVGEGT. The CDR3 nucleotides are TGTGCCAGCAGCCTAAGCGGGAGTCTAGTCGGGGAACTGTTTTTT. Translated, it gives CASSLSGSLVGELFF.

The chain combines TRBV29-1 with TRBJ2-3, with D possibly TRBD2 on 5 matching bases. Germline V gene data show CDR1 as SQVTM and CDR2 as ANQGSEA. This CDR3 has 12 amino acids. The V and J ends lost 8 bases and 8 bases respectively, with 17 bases between them. In DNA, the CDR3 is TGCAGCATTACGGCTAGCTCAGTTACGCAGTATTTT. Its translation is CSITASSVTQYF.

On this clonotype: The junction and the germline gene differ at one end; a read error may be behind it. The chain employs TRBV6-5 and TRBJ2-7; 7 nucleotides line up with TRBD2. CDR3 length: 16 residues. Germline CDR1 is MNHEY and CDR2 is SVGAGI. CDR3 coding DNA: TGTGCCAGCAGTCCATGGGCGGGGGATCGCCCCTACGAACAGTACTTC. Its translation is CASSPWAGDRPYEQYF.

Note on this clonotype: A much larger clone differs from this one at a single base, so this may be a read error. V is TRBV28 and J is TRBJ2-5; 8 bases are a match to TRBD2. V lost 6 bases, J lost 5 bases, and 8 bases stayed unmatched. This CDR3 is built from 14 residues. Germline CDR1 is MDHEN and CDR2 is SYDVKM. As DNA, the CDR3 is TGTGCCAGCAGCAAAACTAGCGGCACTGAGACCCAGTACTTC. Translating it yields CASSKTSGTETQYF.

Regarding this clonotype: Germline is not matched at one junction end, which may reflect a read error. The chain has TRBV11-2 and TRBJ2-2, with a possible D match to TRBD2 (5 bases). CDR3 length: 15 residues. In germline, CDR1 is SGHAT, CDR2 FQNNGV. CDR3 in DNA: TGTGCCAACAGCCTAGTCAGACGGGGCACCGGGGAGCTGTTTTTT. This gives the protein CANSLVRRGTGELFF.

The rearrangement joins TRBV12-3 or TRBV12-4 to TRBJ2-1; D possibly matches TRBD1 or TRBD2 (5 bases each). The length of the CDR3 is 14 residues. The V and J ends lost 10 bases and 6 bases respectively, with 19 bases between them. In DNA, the CDR3 is TGTGCCAATAATACAGGTAAGAGGGGCAATGAGCAGTTCTTC. It encodes CANNTGKRGNEQFF.

Of note for this clonotype: A much larger clone sits a single nucleotide away, making a read error possible. The chain uses TRBV5-1 and TRBJ2-3, with 9 bases aligning to TRBD1. The germline gives CDR1 SGHRS, CDR2 YFSETQ. CDR3 length equals 15 residues. The DNA for the CDR3 is TGCGCCAGCAGCAGTACCGGGACAGGGCCAGATATGCAGTATTTT. Amino acids: CASSSTGTGPDMQYF.